This T cell receptor (beta chain) was retrieved from a study of graft-versus-host responses after intestinal transplantation. Overall study context: Once they had received anti-thymocyte globulin induction, all recipients took tacrolimus and steroids for about three years.

Trimming removed 6 bases from V and 0 bases from J, with 9 bases in between. The CDR3 extends over 14 amino acids. In germline, CDR1 is MDHEN, CDR2 SYDVKM. This table comes from immunoSEQ multiplex PCR, and its TCRdb copy is limited to in-frame clones, with some not included. The data contain approximately 80,000 clones, approximately 88% of them seen just once; the ten biggest clones take up approximately 0.35%. To note about this clone: The antigen is unknown.

Study results and caveats: Detection of GvH clones occurred in recipient marrow, and some had their first appearance in ileum or blood. Where graft-donor T cell macrochimerism was present, patients had high graft-versus-host to host-versus-graft clonal ratios in allografts.

This clonotype was sampled from a human donor who received an intestinal transplant. The source material was unstimulated CD4+ T cells sorted from spleen or lymph node cells, sampled before intestinal transplant. The genes are TRBV28 and TRBJ2-4; no reliable D call. The CDR3 sequence is CASSLKLAKNIQYF. The CDR3 DNA is TGTGCCAGCAGCTTGAAACTAGCCAAAAACATTCAGTACTTC.